Below, 23 T cell receptor beta chains from the same sample are listed, as sequenced in a study of early stage breast cancer tumors. Generated by immunoSEQ multiplex PCR, the TCRdb table keeps only in-frame clones and is missing some. Of 55,000 to 70,000 clones in the sample, approximately 80% were seen once. Sequenced material: blood. The receptors stem from a person aged 35 to 50 with breast cancer.

The chain links TRBV9 to TRBJ1-5; D remains unclear. The CDR3 has 14 residues. Trimming pared 0 bases from V and 0 bases from J, leaving 4 bases between. Germline CDR1 SGDLS, CDR2 YYNGEE. In nucleotides, the CDR3 is TGTGCCAGCAGCGTAGCAGATAGCAATCAGCCCCAGCATTTT. Protein sequence: CASSVADSNQPQHF.

This chain connects TRBV29-1 to TRBJ1-1; TRBD1 might be the D (5 bases). Germline lookup yields CDR1 SQVTM and CDR2 ANQGSEA. The CDR3 length is 12 residues. Trimming took off 7 bases at V and 1 base at J, with 10 bases between the two ends. The CDR3 sequence is CSGGRKNTEAFF. The CDR3 DNA follows: TGCAGCGGGGGACGTAAGAACACTGAAGCTTTCTTT.

This clone has a handful of counts. The V and J genes are TRBV7-9 and TRBJ1-2; D call uncertain. The ends were cut back, 5 bases at V and 5 bases at J, with 9 bases in the middle. The CDR3 totals 12 residues. Germline values: CDR1 SEHNR, CDR2 FQNEAQ (reference sequence). In DNA form, the CDR3 reads TGTGCCAGCAGCACGACGGGTTATGGCTACACCTTC. It encodes CASSTTGYGYTF.

V is TRBV6-1 and J is TRBJ2-1; 8 bases align to TRBD1. In germline, CDR1 is MNHNS, CDR2 SASEGT. The V and J ends lost 5 bases and 4 bases, in that order; junction bases with no gene match: 7. The CDR3 has 15 residues. The CDR3 reads CASSLTGVSYNEQFF. The CDR3 DNA reads TGTGCCAGCAGTCTGACAGGGGTCAGTTACAATGAGCAGTTCTTC.

The chain links TRBV6-5 to TRBJ1-2, with a tentative D call TRBD1 (6 bases). Germline V gene sequence: CDR1 MNHEY, CDR2 SVGAGI. The CDR3 covers 13 residues. V was clipped by 2 bases and J by 3 bases, with 7 bases between them. CDR3 region: CASSYGTYYGYTF. Written as DNA, the CDR3 is TGTGCCAGCAGTTACGGGACATACTATGGCTACACCTTC.

This clone was seen just once. V usage is TRBV9 and J usage is TRBJ1-3; maybe TRBD1 (6 bases). The CDR3 has 15 amino acids. Germline CDR1 is SGDLS and CDR2 is YYNGEE. Trimming shortened V by 2 bases and J by 4 bases, and 13 bases separated the two germline ends. The chain's CDR3 is CASSVRGASGNTIYF. In DNA form, the CDR3 reads TGTGCCAGCAGCGTTAGGGGGGCATCGGGAAACACCATATATTTT.

The chain combines TRBV7-3 with TRBJ1-1; 8 nucleotides match TRBD1. This CDR3 contains 13 residues. V shed 3 bases, J shed 5 bases, and the junction held 2 bases outside the gene matches. Germline V lookup: CDR1 SGHTA, CDR2 FQGTGA. Here the CDR3 reads CASSFTGGTEAFF. CDR3 nucleotide sequence: TGTGCCAGCAGCTTTACAGGGGGGACTGAAGCTTTCTTT. Supplemented by reference TRBV7-3 and TRBJ1-1, the full variable domain reads GAGVSQTPSNKVTEKGKYVELRCDPISGHTALYWYRQSLGQGPEFLIYFQGTGAADDSGLPNDRFFAVRPEGSVSTLKIQRTERGDSAVYLCASSFTGGTEAFFGQGTRLTVV.

This clone was counted only a few times. The chain employs TRBV7-9 and TRBJ2-1; TRBD2 matches 8 bases. The CDR3 spans 15 residues. Germline CDR1 SEHNR, CDR2 FQNEAQ (reference sequence). Germline trimming cut 4 bases from V and 7 bases from J; bases unmatched to any gene: 9. The CDR3, as DNA: TGTGCCAGCAGCTCCTGGAGCGGGAGTGGGAATGAGCAGTTCTTC. Amino acids: CASSSWSGSGNEQFF.

In this sample, this clone turned up a few times. The CDR3 coding sequence is TGTGCCAGTAGTAGACTTTTAACAGCTGGAAACACCATATATTTT. It encodes CASSRLLTAGNTIYF. This chain joins TRBV19 and TRBJ1-3; D not resolved. The germline CDR1 and CDR2 sequences are LNHDA and SQIVND (reference sequence). There are 15 residues in the CDR3. V dropped 4 bases and J dropped 2 bases, with 12 bases sitting between them.

The chain recombines TRBV11-2 with TRBJ1-2; D remains ambiguous. The germline V and J ends were trimmed by 0 bases and 1 base, with 6 bases remaining between them. The germline V gene has CDR1 SGHAT and CDR2 FQNNGV. CDR3 size: 14 residues. The CDR3 nucleotides read TGTGCCAGCAGCTTAGATCGGGGTAACTATGGCTACACCTTC. Its protein is CASSLDRGNYGYTF.

The count of this clone is one. The chain is built from TRBV4-1 and TRBJ2-1; 9 nucleotides agree with TRBD2. The ends lost 0 bases at V and 8 bases at J; junction bases unmatched: 11. The CDR3 runs 17 residues. CDR1 is MGHRA and CDR2 is YSYEKL in the germline V gene. The CDR3 region is CASSQDPVAGGQDEQFF. The CDR3 bases are TGCGCCAGCAGCCAAGATCCTGTGGCGGGAGGGCAGGATGAGCAGTTCTTC.

On this clone: Within the sample, other DNA sequences also encode this same CDR3. This chain joins TRBV6-5 and TRBJ1-5; D is unclear. V shed 0 bases and J shed 5 bases, with 11 bases lying between them. Germline lookup yields CDR1 MNHEY and CDR2 SVGAGI. The CDR3 loop spans 15 amino acids. The CDR3, as DNA: TGTGCCAGCAGTTACTCGCGGGGTGGGGATCAGCCCCAGCATTTT. Translating it yields CASSYSRGGDQPQHF.

This chain links TRBV11-2 with TRBJ1-5, with 10 bases that match TRBD1. The germline V gene encodes CDR1 SGHAT and CDR2 FQNNGV. V was clipped by 3 bases and J by 1 base; unmatched bases: 3. The CDR3 has 16 amino acids. The CDR3 DNA reads TGTGCCAGCAGCTTGGGACAGGGGATCAGCAATCAGCCCCAGCATTTT. This sequence encodes CASSLGQGISNQPQHF.

The chain combines TRBV19 with TRBJ2-1; 10 bases are a match to TRBD2. CDR3 length: 15 residues. V lost 7 bases and J lost 5; bases outside the gene matches: 8. CDR1 is LNHDA and CDR2 is SQIVND in the germline V gene (reference sequence). The CDR3 DNA follows: TGTGCCAGTATTTCGGGACTAGCGCCAAACAATGAGCAGTTCTTC. It yields the protein CASISGLAPNNEQFF.

V is TRBV6-5 and J is TRBJ1-5, with D unclear. V shed 9 bases and J shed 9 bases, with 12 bases lying between them. The CDR3 covers 11 residues. Germline CDR1 reads MNHEY; CDR2 reads SVGAGI. CDR3 protein: CARSIFWPQHF. The CDR3 nucleotides read TGTGCCAGATCTATTTTCTGGCCCCAGCATTTT.

This sequence joins TRBV6-6 and TRBJ1-2; TRBD1 matches at 8 bases. Trimming removed 5 bases from V and 4 bases from J; junction bases left unmatched: 9. The CDR3 extends over 15 amino acids. Per germline, CDR1 MNHNY and CDR2 SVGAGI (reference sequence). The CDR3 sequence: CASSGQGTGSYGYTF. The DNA for the CDR3 is TGTGCCAGCAGTGGACAGGGAACAGGTAGCTATGGCTACACCTTC.

The chain couples TRBV27 to TRBJ2-5, with D hard to call. CDR1 and CDR2 from the germline V gene are MNHEY and SMNVEV (reference sequence). The CDR3 extends over 15 amino acids. Trimming removed 2 bases from V and 3 bases from J, with 13 bases in between. The CDR3 DNA reads TGTGCCAGCAGTTTAGGGTTTGGGATAAAAGAGACCCAGTACTTC. Its protein product is CASSLGFGIKETQYF.

This chain links TRBV5-5 with TRBJ1-4, with 11 nucleotides matching TRBD1. Germline CDR1 is SGHKS and CDR2 is YYEKEE (reference sequence). V gave up 2 bases and J gave up 7 bases; unmatched junction bases: 1. The length of the CDR3 is 14 residues. The CDR3 loop is CASSLGTGGEKLFF. As DNA, the CDR3 is TGTGCCAGCAGCTTAGGGACAGGGGGTGAAAAACTGTTTTTT.

This clone appeared a few times. This CDR3 reads CASSGRDREHGGNTEAFF. As DNA, the CDR3 is TGTGCCAGCAGCGGACGGGACAGGGAGCACGGAGGGAACACTGAAGCTTTCTTT. This sequence joins TRBV7-3 and TRBJ1-1, with 9 bases identical to TRBD1. The CDR3 runs to 18 residues. Per germline, CDR1 SGHTA and CDR2 FQGTGA. V shed 5 bases and J 1 base; nucleotides not matched to a gene: 14.

This rearrangement joins TRBV7-2 to TRBJ2-1; tentative D call: TRBD2 (6 bases). Trimming removed 3 bases at V and 11 bases at J, with 14 bases between. Germline CDR1 is SGHTA and CDR2 is FQGNSA. CDR3 length: 13 residues. The CDR3 is CASSFYPGTQQFF. The CDR3 bases are TGTGCCAGCAGCTTCTACCCCGGGACTCAGCAGTTCTTC.

This clone occurred once. The genes are TRBV9 and TRBJ1-4; unclear D gene. V lost 9 bases to trimming and J lost 3 bases, with 12 bases between them. Germline CDR1 is SGDLS and CDR2 is YYNGEE. CDR3 length equals 13 residues. The CDR3 region is CATHIMANEKLFF. In nucleotides, the CDR3 is TGTGCCACCCACATTATGGCTAATGAAAAACTGTTTTTT. Full variable domain (remainder filled in from reference TRBV9 and TRBJ1-4): DSGVTQTPKHLITATGQRVTLRCSPRSGDLSVYWYQQSLDQGLQFLIQYYNGEERAKGNILERFSAQQFPDLHSELNLSSLELGDSALYFCATHIMANEKLFFGSGTQLSVL.

This chain connects TRBV2 to TRBJ1-2; unclear D gene. The CDR3 covers 12 residues. Germline V lookup: CDR1 SNHLY, CDR2 FYNNEI. Trimming removed 4 bases at V and 4 bases at J, with 7 bases between. CDR3 in DNA: TGTGCCAGCAGTGCTAACGCCTATGGCTACACCTTC. This codes for CASSANAYGYTF.

This chain uses TRBV27 with TRBJ1-1; no clear D. Germline V CDR1 and CDR2: MNHEY, SMNVEV (reference sequence). The CDR3 is 14 amino acids. Trimming shortened V by 3 bases and J by 4 bases, and 12 bases separated the two germline ends. The CDR3 nucleotides are TGTGCCAGCAGTTTGGGAGGGTGGGCCACTGAAGCTTTCTTT. Its protein product is CASSLGGWATEAFF.